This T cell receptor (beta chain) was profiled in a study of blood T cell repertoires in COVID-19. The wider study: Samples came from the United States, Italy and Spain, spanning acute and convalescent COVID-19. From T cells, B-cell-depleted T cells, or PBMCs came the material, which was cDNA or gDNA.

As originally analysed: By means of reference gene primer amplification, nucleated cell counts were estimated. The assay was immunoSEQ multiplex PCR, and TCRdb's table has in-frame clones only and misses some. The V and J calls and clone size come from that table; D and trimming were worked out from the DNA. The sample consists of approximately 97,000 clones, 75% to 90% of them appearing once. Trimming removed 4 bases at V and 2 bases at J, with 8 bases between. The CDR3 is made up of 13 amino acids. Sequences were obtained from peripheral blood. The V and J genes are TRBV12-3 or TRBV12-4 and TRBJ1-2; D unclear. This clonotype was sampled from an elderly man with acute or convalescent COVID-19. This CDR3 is CASSSQRNYGYTF. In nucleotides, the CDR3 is TGTGCCAGCAGTTCACAAAGAAACTATGGCTACACCTTC.